Listed below are T cell receptor beta chains from one sample, sequenced in a study of control samples from healthy donors and cancer patients. Assay: immunoSEQ multiplex PCR; the TCRdb copy retains only in-frame clones and omits some. The sample lists 130,000 to 150,000 clones, 80% to 95% occurring once. Sequencing was performed on blood. These receptors were taken from a young man in good health. CDR3s include the opening cysteine and the closing phenylalanine or tryptophan. The D gene is left open where the match is weak. Part of the rows lack a size; the others show once, few, many or a class for expanded clones.

j_call v_call clone_size d_call cdr3_nt cdr3_aa
TRBJ1-4 TRBV18 . . TGTGCCAGCTCACCCTCGAAGACGCCGCTGGGCGGGGAACTGTTTTTT CASSPSKTPLGGELFF
TRBJ2-1 TRBV3-1/TRBV3-2 . . TGTGCCAGCCTCAAACGAGGCCAATCCTACAATGAGCAGTTCTTC CASLKRGQSYNEQFF
TRBJ2-3 TRBV6-2/TRBV6-3 few . TGTGCCAGCAGTCAGGGAGTGACAGATACGCAGTATTTT CASSQGVTDTQYF
TRBJ2-3 TRBV27 . . TGTGCCAGCAGTTTATCTGGGGGGGGCATGGTCATAGATACGCAGTATTTT CASSLSGGGMVIDTQYF
TRBJ1-1 TRBV4-1 . . TGCGCCAGCAGCCAAGTAGGTGGAACGACTGAAGCTTTCTTT CASSQVGGTTEAFF
TRBJ1-1 TRBV18 . . TGTGCCAGCTCTTACGGTTCGAACACTGAAGCTTTCTTT CASSYGSNTEAFF
TRBJ1-5 TRBV5-5 . . TGTGCCAGCAGCCGGGGCCTGGAGGTGAATCAGCCCCAGCATTTT CASSRGLEVNQPQHF
TRBJ2-7 TRBV9 . . TGTGCCAGCAGCGTAGTAGGGACTGGAGACGAGCAGTACTTC CASSVVGTGDEQYF
TRBJ1-4 TRBV5-1 . . TGCGCCAGCAGCCCGGAGGGACACGCAACTAATGAAAAACTGTTTTTT CASSPEGHATNEKLFF
TRBJ2-4 TRBV7-6 . . TGTGCCAGCAGCCCAATGACGTCCATCCCTCCATATGACATTCAGTACTTC CASSPMTSIPPYDIQYF
TRBJ2-5 TRBV5-4 . TRBD1 TGTGCCAGCAGCTTGGCCAACAGGGGGCAACGGGAGACCCAGTACTTC CASSLANRGQRETQYF
TRBJ2-7 TRBV7-7 once . TGTGCTAGCAGCTTGGGCAACTCCTACGAGCAGTACTTC CASSLGNSYEQYF
TRBJ2-1 TRBV7-2 . TRBD1 TGTGCCAGCAGCAGTTACAGGGGTAATGAGCAGTTCTTC CASSSYRGNEQFF
TRBJ2-1 TRBV3-1/TRBV3-2 . TRBD2 TGTGCCAGCAGCCAAGGGACTAGCGAAAATGAGCAGTTCTTC CASSQGTSENEQFF
TRBJ1-6 TRBV11-2 few . TGTGCCAGCAGCTTAGTATCGGCAGGGAATTCACCCCTCCACTTT CASSLVSAGNSPLHF
TRBJ2-2 TRBV6-4 few TRBD2 TGTGCCAGCAGTGACGGGGCTAGCGGAAACACCGGGGAGCTGTTTTTT CASSDGASGNTGELFF
TRBJ1-5 TRBV15 . TRBD1 TGTGCCACCAGCAGAGAGTCTTCGTGGGACAGGGATGTTCAGCCCCAGCATTTT CATSRESSWDRDVQPQHF
TRBJ1-1 TRBV28 . . TGTGCCAGCAGTTTAATTGAGGTCGGGGAACCCAACACTGAAGCTTTCTTT CASSLIEVGEPNTEAFF
TRBJ1-1 TRBV2 . TRBD1 TGTGCCAGCAGGGCGGAGACAGGGTCACCGAACACTGAAGCTTTCTTT CASRAETGSPNTEAFF
TRBJ1-2 TRBV3-1/TRBV3-2 . . TGTGCCACCACCCAAACGATTATGGGTGGCTACACCTTC CATTQTIMGGYTF
TRBJ2-2 TRBV5-1 . . TGCGCCAGCAGCTTGGGGAGAGGGGGGAACACCGGGGAGCTGTTTTTT CASSLGRGGNTGELFF
TRBJ1-2 TRBV10-3 . TRBD1 TGTGCCATCAGTGACCGGACAGGGCTAGTCTATGGCTACACCTTC CAISDRTGLVYGYTF
TRBJ2-5 TRBV3-1/TRBV3-2 . . TGTGCCAGCAGCCAAGGGGGAACCCAGTACTTC CASSQGGTQYF